Shown below are 31 T cell receptor beta chains from a single sample sequenced in a study of blood T cell repertoires in COVID-19. Method: immunoSEQ multiplex PCR; TCRdb's copy keeps in-frame clones and lacks some. This repertoire shows some 120,000 clones, about four fifths found once; its top ten account for 15% to 20%. Sequenced material: peripheral blood. These receptors came from a woman aged 45-65 years with acute or convalescent COVID-19.

The chain employs TRBV11-2 and TRBJ1-1; TRBD1 is a possible D gene (6 bases). CDR1 is SGHAT and CDR2 is FQNNGV in the germline V gene. CDR3 length equals 14 residues. The V end was cut by 5 bases, the J end by 1 base, with 11 bases between. DNA of the CDR3: TGTGCCAGCAGCCACCTGACAGGGAACACTGAAGCTTTCTTT. Protein sequence: CASSHLTGNTEAFF. Drawing the rest from reference TRBV11-2 and TRBJ1-1, the complete variable domain is EAGVAQSPRYKIIEKRQSVAFWCNPISGHATLYWYQQILGQGPKLLIQFQNNGVVDDSQLPKDRFSAERLKGVDSTLKIQPAKLEDSAVYLCASSHLTGNTEAFFGQGTRLTVV.

The rearrangement links TRBV11-2 to TRBJ1-6, with 9 bases aligning to TRBD1. V lost 5 bases, J lost 9 bases, and 8 bases stayed unmatched. Germline V gene lookup returns CDR1 SGHAT and CDR2 FQNNGV. CDR3 length: 15 residues. Here the CDR3 reads CASSTHTGGGSPLHF. The DNA of the CDR3 is TGTGCCAGCAGCACCCATACAGGGGGCGGTTCACCCCTCCACTTT.

V and J are TRBV3-1 (or the pseudogene TRBV3-2) and TRBJ1-3, with D unresolved. Germline assignment: CDR1 LGHDT and CDR2 YNNKEL (reference sequence). V was clipped by 0 bases and J by 0 bases, with 9 bases between them. There are 16 residues in the CDR3. CDR3 in DNA: TGTGCCAGCAGCCAAGATAGCGGAAGCTCTGGAAACACCATATATTTT. It specifies CASSQDSGSSGNTIYF.

The chain uses TRBV27 and TRBJ1-2; a possible D gene is TRBD1 (5 bases). V lost 0 bases and J lost 3, with 8 bases in between. Germline V gives CDR1 MNHEY, CDR2 SMNVEV (reference sequence). The CDR3 length is 14 residues. The CDR3 DNA follows: TGTGCCAGCAGTTTATCGCAGGGATACTATGGCTACACCTTC. Protein sequence: CASSLSQGYYGYTF.

The chain employs TRBV19 and TRBJ1-3, with D unresolved. The V end was cut by 3 bases, the J end by 1 base, with 7 bases between. This CDR3 has 14 residues. The germline CDR1 and CDR2 sequences are LNHDA and SQIVND (reference sequence). The CDR3 region has the DNA TGTGCCAGTAGTATGAGGGAATCTGGAAACACCATATATTTT. Translation gives CASSMRESGNTIYF.

The chain joins TRBV10-3 to TRBJ1-5; 8 nucleotides line up with TRBD1. CDR3 length: 15 residues. The V gene end was trimmed by 6 bases and the J gene end by 5 bases; junction bases not matched to a gene: 9. Germline V lookup: CDR1 ENHRY, CDR2 SYGVKD. CDR3 sequence: CAISTRGPSDQPQHF. CDR3 DNA sequence: TGTGCCATCAGCACCAGGGGGCCGTCCGATCAGCCCCAGCATTTT.

V and J are TRBV5-1 and TRBJ2-2, with TRBD1 matching over 8 bases. Germline CDR1 is SGHRS and CDR2 is YFSETQ. This CDR3 region has 16 residues. With 4 bases clipped from V and 1 base from J, the junction kept 6 bases outside the gene matches. In DNA form, the CDR3 reads TGCGCCAGCAGCAGAAGGGACAGGATGAACACCGGGGAGCTGTTTTTT. Translated: CASSRRDRMNTGELFF.

The genes are TRBV28 and TRBJ1-1; no reliable D call. The CDR3 is 14 residues long. The V gene's germline CDR1 is MDHEN and CDR2 SYDVKM. The germline V and J ends were trimmed by 1 base and 0 bases, with 6 bases remaining between them. This CDR3 reads CASSLLEMNTEAFF. CDR3 nucleotides: TGTGCCAGCAGTTTATTAGAGATGAACACTGAAGCTTTCTTT.

The chain carries TRBV9 and TRBJ1-2; no firm D call. This CDR3 contains 18 residues. Trimming cost V 0 bases and J 1 base, with 19 bases left between them. Germline loops: CDR1 SGDLS, CDR2 YYNGEE. CDR3 DNA: TGTGCCAGCAGCGTAGGTAGCAGTCCCCTAATTGATAACTATGGCTACACCTTC. Translated, it gives CASSVGSSPLIDNYGYTF.

V usage is TRBV9 and J usage is TRBJ2-2, with D maybe TRBD1 (6 bases). Trimming shortened V by 2 bases and J by 7 bases, and 15 bases separated the two germline ends. This CDR3 is 15 amino acids long. CDR1 and CDR2 from the germline V gene are SGDLS and YYNGEE. The CDR3 is CASSVRDTHSGELFF. DNA for the CDR3: TGTGCCAGCAGCGTTCGGGACACCCACAGCGGGGAGCTGTTTTTT.

The chain couples TRBV12-5 to TRBJ2-3; D gene ambiguous. The germline CDR1 and CDR2 sequences are LGHNT and FRNRAP. The CDR3 covers 14 residues. V was cut by 7 bases and J by 4 bases, with 15 bases left in between. The CDR3 region has the DNA TGTGCTAGTGCCCACGAGGTATCGTCAGATACGCAGTATTTT. Residues: CASAHEVSSDTQYF.

V usage is TRBV12-3 or TRBV12-4 and J usage is TRBJ1-2, with TRBD1 matching over 7 bases. The CDR3 runs 13 residues. Germline trimming cut 4 bases from V and 8 bases from J; bases unmatched to any gene: 7. CDR3 sequence (DNA): TGTGCCAGCAGTTATGGGGGACAGCGAGGCTACACCTTC. Its protein is CASSYGGQRGYTF.

Here the CDR3 reads CASSSGGKDTQYF. The CDR3 region has the DNA TGTGCCAGCAGTAGCGGGGGTAAAGATACGCAGTATTTT. The V call is TRBV6-5, the J call TRBJ2-3, with 8 nucleotides matching TRBD2. The germline V gene has CDR1 MNHEY and CDR2 SVGAGI. The CDR3 totals 13 residues. With 5 bases clipped from V and 5 bases from J, the junction kept 3 bases outside the gene matches.

The gene calls are TRBV9 and TRBJ1-5; TRBD1 aligns across 12 bases. The CDR3 is 15 residues long. Germline CDR1 SGDLS, CDR2 YYNGEE. Losses at the gene ends were 3 bases for V and 5 bases for J; bases not matched to a gene: 3. The DNA for the CDR3 is TGTGCCAGCAGCGCCGGGACAGGGGGCGATCAGCCCCAGCATTTT. Its translation is CASSAGTGGDQPQHF. Full variable domain (remainder filled in from reference TRBV9 and TRBJ1-5): DSGVTQTPKHLITATGQRVTLRCSPRSGDLSVYWYQQSLDQGLQFLIQYYNGEERAKGNILERFSAQQFPDLHSELNLSSLELGDSALYFCASSAGTGGDQPQHFGDGTRLSIL.

The rearrangement links TRBV4-1 to TRBJ1-2, with D hard to call. This CDR3 has 16 amino acids. Trimming pared 2 bases from V and 2 bases from J, leaving 15 bases between. The germline V gene encodes CDR1 MGHRA and CDR2 YSYEKL. CDR3 bases: TGCGCCAGCAGCCAACCCCGGAGAGCTTCAAACTATGGCTACACCTTC. Translating it yields CASSQPRRASNYGYTF.

The rearrangement links TRBV28 to TRBJ2-1; D is unresolved. Trimming left V 6 bases short and J 10 bases short, with 10 bases between. The CDR3 sequence is 11 residues long. CDR1 and CDR2 (germline): MDHEN, SYDVKM. CDR3 sequence reads: CASRLDGEQFF. CDR3 DNA sequence: TGTGCCAGCAGACTCGACGGGGAGCAGTTCTTC.

Details on this clone: Additional DNA sequences in this sample encode the identical CDR3. The chain uses TRBV5-1 and TRBJ1-1; D gene uncertain. Trimming took off 1 base at V and 1 base at J, with 5 bases between the two ends. Germline V lookup: CDR1 SGHRS, CDR2 YFSETQ. CDR3 length: 13 amino acids. The CDR3 protein is CASSLNRNTEAFF. The CDR3 bases are TGCGCCAGCAGCTTGAATAGGAACACTGAAGCTTTCTTT. Based on the CDR3 plus reference TRBV5-1 and TRBJ1-1, the full variable domain is KAGVTQTPRYLIKTRGQQVTLSCSPISGHRSVSWYQQTPGQGLQFLFEYFSETQRNKGNFPGRFSGRQFSNSRSEMNVSTLELGDSALYLCASSLNRNTEAFFGQGTRLTVV.

CDR3 region: CARSLGPYEQYF. CDR3 bases: TGTGCCAGAAGCTTGGGGCCCTACGAGCAGTACTTC. The rearrangement links TRBV5-3 to TRBJ2-7; D not certain. TRBV5-3 is assigned to the ORF class and has an uncertain function. The V end was cut by 0 bases, the J end by 2 bases, with 3 bases between. The CDR3 loop spans 12 amino acids.

The chain carries TRBV6-5 and TRBJ1-2, with 9 bases identical to TRBD1. The ends lost 2 bases at V and 4 bases at J; junction bases unmatched: 5. This CDR3 is 15 amino acids long. Germline CDR1 MNHEY, CDR2 SVGAGI. CDR3 coding DNA: TGTGCCAGCAGTTACGTAACAGGGGGCGGCTATGGCTACACCTTC. It encodes CASSYVTGGGYGYTF.

This clone was picked up a small number of times. The V gene is TRBV6-4, the J gene TRBJ2-1; 12 bases map to TRBD2. After removal of 4 bases from V and 9 bases from J, the junction contained 4 bases not matched to a gene. Germline values: CDR1 MRHNA, CDR2 SNTAGT. The CDR3 consists of 14 residues. The DNA for the CDR3 is TGTGCCAGCAGTGCGACTAGCGGGGGCGCTGAGCAGTTCTTC. This codes for CASSATSGGAEQFF.

The chain is built from TRBV7-2 and TRBJ2-2, with 7 bases identical to TRBD2. Germline assignment: CDR1 SGHTA and CDR2 FQGNSA. Losses at the gene ends were 2 bases for V and 0 bases for J; bases not matched to a gene: 6. The length of the CDR3 is 17 residues. The CDR3 coding sequence is TGTGCCAGCAGCTTAAGGACGACTAGCACGAACACCGGGGAGCTGTTTTTT. It specifies CASSLRTTSTNTGELFF.

The J gene is TRBJ1-3, the V gene TRBV30; weak D call: TRBD1 (6 bases). Germline V CDR1 and CDR2: GTSNPN, SVGIG (reference sequence). This CDR3 is 14 amino acids long. The ends were cut back, 4 bases at V and 2 bases at J, with 12 bases in the middle. For the CDR3, the DNA is TGTGCCTGGAAGAAGGGGGGGGCTGGAAACACCATATATTTT. Translated: CAWKKGGAGNTIYF.

The rearrangement uses TRBV3-1 (or the pseudogene TRBV3-2) and TRBJ1-2; 7 bases align to TRBD1. This CDR3 is 14 amino acids long. V shed 2 bases and J 8 bases; nucleotides not matched to a gene: 8. The germline gives CDR1 LGHDT, CDR2 YNNKEL (reference sequence). CDR3 amino acids: CASSQSDRVRGYTF. For the CDR3, the DNA is TGTGCCAGCAGCCAATCCGACAGGGTTCGGGGCTACACCTTC.

The chain couples TRBV6-2 or TRBV6-3 to TRBJ2-1; TRBD2 agrees at 10 bases. Germline CDR1 reads MNHEY; CDR2 reads SVGEGT. V shed 4 bases, J shed 0 bases, and the junction held 0 bases outside the gene matches. There are 15 residues in the CDR3. CDR3 DNA sequence: TGTGCCAGCAGTTCTAGCGGGGGCTCCTACAATGAGCAGTTCTTC. This gives the protein CASSSSGGSYNEQFF.

The rearrangement links TRBV28 to TRBJ2-1; tentatively, D is TRBD2 (6 bases). The germline V gene has CDR1 MDHEN and CDR2 SYDVKM. The CDR3 runs to 16 residues. Deletions cut 3 bases from V and 10 bases from J, with 22 bases between. CDR3 nucleotides: TGTGCCAGCAGTTTCACGCCCGGGACTCGCTTAGGAGAGCAGTTCTTC. Protein product: CASSFTPGTRLGEQFF.

The chain uses TRBV7-9 and TRBJ1-2; D is possibly TRBD1 (6 bases). The V gene's germline CDR1 is SEHNR and CDR2 FQNEAQ (reference sequence). This CDR3 has 15 amino acids. V was trimmed by 0 bases and J by 4 bases, leaving 12 bases between them. CDR3 sequence reads: CASSLAGTKSYGYTF. Here the CDR3 DNA reads TGTGCCAGCAGCTTAGCGGGGACAAAGAGCTATGGCTACACCTTC.

This sequence joins TRBV6-5 and TRBJ1-5, with 7 bases aligning to TRBD1. CDR3 length: 12 amino acids. The V gene's germline CDR1 is MNHEY and CDR2 SVGAGI. The V and J ends lost 7 bases and 6 bases, in that order; junction bases with no gene match: 3. CDR3 sequence: CASNRQGQPQHF. In DNA, the CDR3 is TGTGCCAGCAACAGACAGGGTCAGCCCCAGCATTTT.

This chain connects TRBV5-6 to TRBJ2-3; tentatively, D is TRBD2 (5 bases). The germline V gene encodes CDR1 SGHDT and CDR2 YYEEEE. Trimming took 4 bases from V and 5 from J, leaving 14 bases between them. The CDR3 has 14 amino acids. The CDR3 here is CASSPKGRGDTQYF. As DNA, the CDR3 is TGTGCCAGCAGCCCCAAAGGACGGGGAGATACGCAGTATTTT.

This clone was recorded once. J is TRBJ2-1 and V is TRBV4-2, with TRBD1 matching over 8 bases. The CDR3 is made up of 18 amino acids. The germline CDR1 and CDR2 sequences are LGHNA and YNFKEQ. With V trimmed by 0 bases and J by 2 bases, 9 bases remained unmatched. Here the CDR3 DNA reads TGTGCCAGCAGCCAAGACGTCGGGAACAGGGGGGCCTACAATGAGCAGTTCTTC. It is translated as CASSQDVGNRGAYNEQFF.

This chain joins TRBV4-2 and TRBJ2-3; 8 bases line up with TRBD2. The CDR3 is 18 amino acids. J was trimmed by 2 bases and V by 4 bases; bases with no gene match: 14. CDR1 and CDR2 (germline): LGHNA, YNFKEQ. The CDR3 reads CASSPLKRTSIYTDTQYF. CDR3 DNA: TGTGCCAGCAGCCCCCTTAAGAGGACTAGCATTTACACAGATACGCAGTATTTT.

This clone is a singleton in its sample. The V and J genes are TRBV5-5 and TRBJ2-7; TRBD2 matches at 10 bases. CDR3 length: 16 amino acids. Unmatched junction bases numbered 6, after V lost 3 bases and J lost 0 bases. Looked up from germline, CDR1 is SGHKS and CDR2 is YYEKEE (reference sequence). The CDR3 reads CASSSPSGGSSYEQYF. CDR3 sequence (DNA): TGTGCCAGCAGCTCCCCTAGCGGGGGAAGCTCCTACGAGCAGTACTTC.